The 17 T cell receptor beta chains given below trace back to one sample, sequenced in a study of cytomegalovirus exposure and HLA in healthy donors. Vbeta (60) and Jbeta (13) primers were used in the PCR. The data were produced by immunoSEQ multiplex PCR, yet TCRdb's version contains in-frame clones alone and is incomplete. The table lists some 180,000 clones, 65% to 90% of them singletons. The specimen sequenced was PBMCs. All receptors derive from a male donor in good health and CMV-seronegative.

Regarding this clone: The same CDR3 also results from other DNA sequences found in this sample. V usage is TRBV19 and J usage is TRBJ1-5; D possibly corresponds to TRBD1 (5 bases). The CDR3 is 13 amino acids. The V gene's germline CDR1 is LNHDA and CDR2 SQIVND (reference sequence). Trimming removed 4 bases from V and 2 bases from J, with 6 bases in between. For the CDR3, the DNA is TGTGCCAGTAGTACACAGGGCAATCAGCCCCAGCATTTT. Protein sequence: CASSTQGNQPQHF.

The V gene is TRBV4-3, the J gene TRBJ1-2, with 9 bases that match TRBD1. Trimming cost V 4 bases and J 4 bases; bases outside gene matches: 4. The CDR3 spans 14 residues. Germline V gene data show CDR1 as LGHNA and CDR2 as YSLEER. The CDR3 region is CASSPGQGSYGYTF. The CDR3 DNA sequence: TGCGCCAGCAGCCCGGGACAGGGTTCCTATGGCTACACCTTC.

This clone was seen more than once but under ten times. The chain recombines TRBV5-1 with TRBJ2-5, with D maybe TRBD1 (6 bases). V lost 4 bases and J lost 1, with 8 bases in between. Germline CDR1 reads SGHRS; CDR2 reads YFSETQ. The CDR3 is made up of 13 amino acids. The CDR3 region is CASSVQGQETQYF. The CDR3 DNA follows: TGCGCCAGCAGCGTACAGGGCCAAGAGACCCAGTACTTC.

The chain recombines TRBV2 with TRBJ1-1; D remains ambiguous. The CDR3 has 13 amino acids. V gave up 4 bases and J gave up 3 bases, with 9 bases separating them. Germline V gene sequence: CDR1 SNHLY, CDR2 FYNNEI. In DNA, the CDR3 is TGTGCCAGCAGTGCTGGAGGGCACACTGAAGCTTTCTTT. Its protein product is CASSAGGHTEAFF.

CDR3 protein: CASSNQGTFGEAFF. The CDR3 nucleotides read TGTGCCAGCAGTAACCAGGGGACCTTCGGTGAAGCTTTCTTT. The gene calls are TRBV6-5 and TRBJ1-1, with D possibly being TRBD1 (6 bases). The V gene lost 5 bases and the J gene lost 7 bases, with 17 bases spanning the gap. This CDR3 has 14 amino acids. The germline V gene encodes CDR1 MNHEY and CDR2 SVGAGI.

This chain connects TRBV7-8 to TRBJ2-1; D might be TRBD1 (5 bases). The CDR3 is 12 amino acids. Germline V gene data show CDR1 as SGHVS and CDR2 as FQNEAQ. The V and J ends lost 7 bases and 8 bases respectively, with 12 bases between them. This CDR3 is CASTDSAHEQFF. The CDR3 DNA is TGTGCCAGCACCGACAGTGCCCATGAGCAGTTCTTC.

The chain uses TRBV10-2 and TRBJ1-2; perhaps TRBD1 as D (5 bases). Trimming took off 1 base at V and 8 bases at J, with 14 bases between the two ends. Per the germline V gene, CDR1 is WSHSY and CDR2 is SAAADI. The CDR3 length is 14 residues. The CDR3 DNA sequence: TGCGCCAGCAGTGAGTTGTCAGGGTCTAAGGGCTACACCTTC. It is translated as CASSELSGSKGYTF.

In its sample, this clone was seen a few times. This chain uses TRBV6-6 with TRBJ2-7; possible D gene TRBD2, 5 bases. Germline V gene data show CDR1 as MNHNY and CDR2 as SVGAGI (reference sequence). V was clipped by 8 bases and J by 0 bases, with 17 bases between them. CDR3 length equals 15 residues. The chain's CDR3 is CASSSGFEVSYEQYF. CDR3 in DNA: TGTGCCAGCTCATCGGGGTTTGAAGTCTCCTACGAGCAGTACTTC.

V gene TRBV7-9 combines with J gene TRBJ1-1, with 8 bases aligning to TRBD1. V lost 5 bases to trimming and J lost 0 bases; unmatched junction nucleotides: 5. Germline assignment: CDR1 SEHNR and CDR2 FQNEAQ (reference sequence). This CDR3 contains 15 residues. CDR3 loop: CASSPTGQVNTEAFF. DNA for the CDR3: TGTGCCAGCAGCCCCACGGGACAGGTGAACACTGAAGCTTTCTTT.

V and J are TRBV19 and TRBJ1-2, with 9 bases fitting TRBD1. This CDR3 is built from 16 residues. Germline CDR1 and CDR2: LNHDA and SQIVND (reference sequence). Losses at the gene ends were 5 bases for V and 4 bases for J; bases not matched to a gene: 11. The CDR3 loop is CASSLLGQGVTYGYTF. The DNA for the CDR3 is TGTGCCAGTAGTCTCCTGGGACAGGGAGTGACCTATGGCTACACCTTC. Based on the CDR3 plus reference TRBV19 and TRBJ1-2, the full variable domain is DGGITQSPKYLFRKEGQNVTLSCEQNLNHDAMYWYRQDPGQGLRLIYYSQIVNDFQKGDIAEGYSVSREKKESFPLTVTSAQKNPTAFYLCASSLLGQGVTYGYTFGSGTRLTVV.

This chain connects TRBV5-1 to TRBJ2-1; maybe TRBD2 (5 bases). V was clipped by 3 bases and J by 1 base, with 11 bases between them. CDR1 is SGHRS and CDR2 is YFSETQ in the germline V gene. The CDR3 has 15 residues. For the CDR3, the DNA is TGCGCCAGCAGCTGGGGTCCGGGGTCCTACAATGAGCAGTTCTTC. Its translation: CASSWGPGSYNEQFF.

V is TRBV7-2 and J is TRBJ2-7, with D uncertain. The V end was cut by 6 bases, the J end by 3 bases, with 15 bases between. The CDR3 extends over 14 amino acids. Per the germline V gene, CDR1 is SGHTA and CDR2 is FQGNSA. This chain's CDR3 is CASSLFPVDYEQYF. The CDR3 DNA reads TGTGCCAGCAGTCTCTTTCCGGTCGACTACGAGCAGTACTTC. Complete variable domain (other parts from reference TRBV7-2 and TRBJ2-7): GAGVSQSPSNKVTEKGKDVELRCDPISGHTALYWYRQSLGQGLEFLIYFQGNSAPDKSGLPSDRFSAERTGGSVSTLTIQRTQQEDSAVYLCASSLFPVDYEQYFGPGTRLTVT.

The J gene is TRBJ2-3, the V gene TRBV5-4, with TRBD1 matching 7 bases. V trimming: 1 base; J trimming: 2 bases; junction bases outside the gene matches: 4. Per the germline V gene, CDR1 is SGHNT and CDR2 is YYREEE (reference sequence). This CDR3 has 15 residues. CDR3 loop: CASSLKGQATDTQYF. DNA of the CDR3: TGTGCCAGCAGCTTGAAAGGACAGGCCACAGATACGCAGTATTTT.

V and J are TRBV5-8 and TRBJ2-3; the D gene is possibly TRBD2 (6 bases). The length of the CDR3 is 16 residues. The V end was cut by 0 bases, the J end by 0 bases, with 11 bases between. CDR1 is SGHTS, CDR2 YDEGEE, per germline. The CDR3 DNA reads TGTGCCAGCAGCTTGGGACTAGATTCTAGCACAGATACGCAGTATTTT. Its protein product is CASSLGLDSSTDTQYF.

V gene TRBV18 combines with J gene TRBJ2-2; D uncertain. CDR1 and CDR2 from the germline V gene are KGHSH and LQKENI. V shed 3 bases and J shed 1 base, with 6 bases lying between them. CDR3 size: 14 residues. In DNA form, the CDR3 reads TGTGCCAGCTCACCTAACATGAACACCGGGGAGCTGTTTTTT. Translated, it gives CASSPNMNTGELFF.

Comment on this clone: The same CDR3 is also encoded by other DNA sequences in this sample. V and J are TRBV9 and TRBJ2-3; 10 nucleotides line up with TRBD2. The ends lost 2 bases at V and 1 base at J; junction bases unmatched: 1. The CDR3 has 15 amino acids. The germline gives CDR1 SGDLS, CDR2 YYNGEE. The CDR3 protein is CASSVLAGGTDTQYF. For the CDR3, the DNA is TGTGCCAGCAGCGTCCTAGCGGGAGGCACAGATACGCAGTATTTT.

The J gene is TRBJ1-4, the V gene TRBV7-6; 9 bases are shared with TRBD1. Germline-derived CDR1 and CDR2 are SGHVS and FNYEAQ. This CDR3 comprises 13 residues. V gave up 1 base and J gave up 10 bases; unmatched junction bases: 1. CDR3 loop: CASSLEGQGKLFF. CDR3 coding DNA: TGTGCCAGCAGCTTAGAGGGACAGGGAAAACTGTTTTTT.